This T cell receptor beta chain was sequenced during a study of blood T cell repertoires in COVID-19. Across the whole study: The study drew acute and convalescent COVID-19 samples from the United States, Italy and Spain. T cells, B-cell-depleted T cells, or PBMCs provided the cDNA or gDNA that served as material.

Original handling: It was from reference gene primer amplification that nucleated cell counts were estimated. Only in-frame clones appear in the TCRdb table, and some are missing; sequencing was by immunoSEQ multiplex PCR. For V, J and clone size, that table is used; D and trimming come from the DNA. The sample holds about 380,000 clones, 75% to 90% seen once. Germline V CDR1 and CDR2: LGHDT, YNNKEL (reference sequence). The length of the CDR3 is 14 residues. After removal of 0 bases from V and 6 bases from J, the junction contained 3 bases not matched to a gene. This clonotype originated in a woman under 30 with acute or convalescent COVID-19. This chain connects TRBV3-1 (or the pseudogene TRBV3-2) to TRBJ1-2, with 8 bases aligning to TRBD1. The specimen sequenced was peripheral blood. The CDR3 loop reads CASSQDPGGDGYTF. For the CDR3, the DNA is TGTGCCAGCAGCCAAGATCCAGGGGGCGATGGCTACACCTTC.